Each of the 18 T cell receptor beta chains below was sequenced from the same sample in a study of T cell responses to AZD1222 COVID-19 vaccine. Assay: immunoSEQ multiplex PCR; the TCRdb copy retains only in-frame clones and omits some. This sample has some 100,000 clones, with around 87% found just once. The starting material was peripheral blood, obtained on day 0 of AZD1222 vaccination. These receptors came from an adult in good health.

The table lists this clone with a count of one. The CDR3 DNA follows: TGCGCCAGCAGCCCTGAGGGGGAGGGCACTGAAGCTTTCTTT. Residues: CASSPEGEGTEAFF. This chain joins TRBV5-1 and TRBJ1-1; D may be TRBD1 (6 bases). CDR1 and CDR2 from the germline V gene are SGHRS and YFSETQ. This CDR3 has 14 residues. V was shortened by 4 bases and J by 4 bases, with 14 bases between the two germline ends.

The chain couples TRBV5-1 to TRBJ2-3, with 9 bases lining up with TRBD1. Germline CDR1 and CDR2: SGHRS and YFSETQ. This CDR3 region has 15 residues. J lost 2 bases, V lost 3 bases, and 4 bases had no gene match. The CDR3 DNA follows: TGCGCCAGCAGCTGGGGACAGGGATCCACAGATACGCAGTATTTT. It is translated as CASSWGQGSTDTQYF.

V and J are TRBV9 and TRBJ1-2; D is uncertain. Germline lookup yields CDR1 SGDLS and CDR2 YYNGEE. The V and J ends lost 0 bases and 1 base respectively, with 7 bases between them. The length of the CDR3 is 14 residues. The CDR3 is CASSVGAGNYGYTF. The CDR3 DNA is TGTGCCAGCAGCGTAGGGGCGGGTAACTATGGCTACACCTTC.

In nucleotides, the CDR3 is TGTGCCACCAGTGATTCCCTTAACAGGGATGATGAGCAGTTCTTC. Protein: CATSDSLNRDDEQFF. The chain has TRBV24-1 and TRBJ2-1, with D perhaps matching TRBD1 (6 bases). The CDR3 loop spans 15 amino acids. The V and J ends lost 2 bases and 8 bases respectively, with 15 bases between them. Germline CDR1 and CDR2: KGHDR and SFDVKD.

The genes are TRBV5-4 and TRBJ2-7, with TRBD2 as a possible D gene (7 bases). The germline V gene encodes CDR1 SGHNT and CDR2 YYREEE (reference sequence). Trimming left V 3 bases short and J 0 bases short, with 10 bases between. There are 14 residues in the CDR3. CDR3 sequence: CASSSRGASYEQYF. CDR3 nucleotide sequence: TGTGCCAGCAGCTCCCGGGGGGCCTCCTACGAGCAGTACTTC.

V and J are TRBV6-2 or TRBV6-3 and TRBJ2-3, with D hard to call. CDR1 MNHEY and CDR2 SVGEGT come from the germline V gene. V was pared by 5 bases and J by 1 base, with 13 bases between. The CDR3 loop spans 15 amino acids. CDR3 protein: CASSKSILGTDTQYF. For the CDR3, the DNA is TGTGCCAGCAGTAAAAGCATCCTTGGCACAGATACGCAGTATTTT.

The rearrangement links TRBV3-1 (or the pseudogene TRBV3-2) to TRBJ1-1; tentatively, D is TRBD1 (6 bases). The CDR3 contains 18 residues. V lost 1 base and J lost 4, with 22 bases in between. The germline gives CDR1 LGHDT, CDR2 YNNKEL (reference sequence). For the CDR3, the DNA is TGTGCCAGCAGCCAAGTAGGGCTTGGGGGGGGCCAGGGCACTGAAGCTTTCTTT. Translation gives CASSQVGLGGGQGTEAFF.

This rearrangement joins TRBV4-3 to TRBJ1-2, with TRBD1 as a possible D gene (5 bases). There are 14 residues in the CDR3. Germline CDR1 is LGHNA and CDR2 is YSLEER. Trimming stripped 5 bases from V and 2 bases from J, with 12 bases between. The CDR3 DNA reads as TGCGCCAGCAGCAGAGGGACGGAAAACTATGGCTACACCTTC. Encoded protein: CASSRGTENYGYTF.

This clone was counted only a few times. The chain recombines TRBV24-1 with TRBJ1-4, with TRBD1 matching over 10 bases. The ends lost 7 bases at V and 10 bases at J; junction bases unmatched: 20. From germline, CDR1 is KGHDR and CDR2 SFDVKD. The CDR3 is made up of 18 amino acids. The CDR3 sequence is CATSPRQGQGTSGGKLFF. The CDR3 coding sequence is TGTGCCACCAGCCCCAGGCAGGGACAGGGGACCTCGGGAGGAAAACTGTTTTTT.

This chain uses TRBV3-1 (or the pseudogene TRBV3-2) with TRBJ2-3; D is ambiguous. Germline-derived CDR1 and CDR2 are LGHDT and YNNKEL (reference sequence). The length of the CDR3 is 14 residues. The germline V and J ends were trimmed by 1 base and 2 bases, with 7 bases remaining between them. The CDR3 coding sequence is TGTGCCAGCAGCCAAGGCGGCTCCACAGATACGCAGTATTTT. Its translation is CASSQGGSTDTQYF.

The V and J genes are TRBV10-3 and TRBJ1-1; D is undetermined. Germline CDR1 and CDR2: ENHRY and SYGVKD. V lost 2 bases and J 3 bases, leaving 19 bases between the germline ends. The CDR3 is 17 residues long. CDR3 DNA sequence: TGTGCCATCAGTGAGGGTCCAGGCTCCCGTGGGGACACTGAAGCTTTCTTT. Protein product: CAISEGPGSRGDTEAFF.

The V and J genes are TRBV7-2 and TRBJ2-7; D gene unclear. Germline assignment: CDR1 SGHTA and CDR2 FQGNSA. The CDR3 contains 13 residues. V dropped 2 bases and J dropped 2 bases, with 7 bases sitting between them. The CDR3 protein is CASSLIFAYEQYF. DNA for the CDR3: TGTGCCAGCAGCTTAATCTTTGCCTACGAGCAGTACTTC.

The chain couples TRBV25-1 to TRBJ2-7; 12 positions match TRBD1. Losses at the gene ends were 2 bases for V and 6 bases for J; bases not matched to a gene: 8. Germline CDR1 and CDR2: MGHDK and SYGVNS. This CDR3 has 16 amino acids. CDR3 nucleotide sequence: TGTGCCAGCAGTGAACCTTCCGGGACAGGGGGCCCCGAGCAGTACTTC. Amino acids: CASSEPSGTGGPEQYF.

This clone came up a few times. The chain couples TRBV7-9 to TRBJ1-2, with 8 bases fitting TRBD1. The V gene's germline CDR1 is SEHNR and CDR2 FQNEAQ (reference sequence). The CDR3 loop spans 16 amino acids. Unmatched junction bases numbered 22, after V lost 6 bases and J lost 13 bases. CDR3 residues: CASSSKRPGTGALGTF. Written as DNA, the CDR3 is TGTGCCAGCAGTTCCAAACGCCCGGGGACAGGCGCCCTCGGCACCTTC.

The V and J genes are TRBV19 and TRBJ1-5; D gene uncertain. The CDR3 has 14 amino acids. Germline CDR1 and CDR2: LNHDA and SQIVND (reference sequence). V lost 5 bases and J 1 base, leaving 9 bases between the germline ends. The CDR3, as DNA: TGTGCCAGTAGTTTTAGTATGAGCAATCAGCCCCAGCATTTT. Protein sequence: CASSFSMSNQPQHF. The whole variable domain, filled in from reference TRBV19 and TRBJ1-5, reads DGGITQSPKYLFRKEGQNVTLSCEQNLNHDAMYWYRQDPGQGLRLIYYSQIVNDFQKGDIAEGYSVSREKKESFPLTVTSAQKNPTAFYLCASSFSMSNQPQHFGDGTRLSIL.

Points on this clone: It is unclear where the CDR3 begins or ends on the DNA, so no DNA is shown, and the CDR3 is as TCRdb lists it. The chain couples TRBV5-5 to TRBJ1-6; the D call in the table, TRBD1, was not verified against the DNA. The CDR3 is 14 residues long, counting both termini. Germline CDR1 reads SGHKS; CDR2 reads YYEKEE (reference sequence). This chain's CDR3 is CASSFGPGNSPLHF.

The chain recombines TRBV28 with TRBJ1-2, with D uncertain. Trimming cost V 3 bases and J 4 bases, with 12 bases left between them. CDR1 and CDR2 (germline): MDHEN, SYDVKM. The CDR3 has 14 amino acids. CDR3 residues: CASSFGSAPYGYTF. The CDR3 nucleotides read TGTGCCAGCAGTTTTGGGTCGGCCCCCTATGGCTACACCTTC.

This clone occurred once. The chain carries TRBV28 and TRBJ1-2; D may be TRBD1 (5 bases). V was cut by 5 bases and J by 1 base, with 17 bases left in between. Germline CDR1 reads MDHEN; CDR2 reads SYDVKM. This CDR3 spans 16 amino acids. The CDR3, as DNA: TGTGCCAGCAGTCGCCCTCCTGGGGGGGGTAACTATGGCTACACCTTC. This sequence encodes CASSRPPGGGNYGYTF.